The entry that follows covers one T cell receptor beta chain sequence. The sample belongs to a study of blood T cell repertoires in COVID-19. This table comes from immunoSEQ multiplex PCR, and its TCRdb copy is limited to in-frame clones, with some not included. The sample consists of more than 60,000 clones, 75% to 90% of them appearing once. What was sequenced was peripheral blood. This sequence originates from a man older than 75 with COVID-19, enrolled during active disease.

DNA of the CDR3: TGCGCCAGCAGCCAAGAAAGGGCTAGCGCAACCTACAATGAGCAGTTCTTC. Amino acids: CASSQERASATYNEQFF. The rearrangement joins TRBV4-1 to TRBJ2-1, with D possibly matching TRBD2 (6 bases). CDR1 MGHRA and CDR2 YSYEKL come from the germline V gene. V was shortened by 0 bases and J by 2 bases, with 14 bases between the two germline ends. The CDR3 has 17 residues.